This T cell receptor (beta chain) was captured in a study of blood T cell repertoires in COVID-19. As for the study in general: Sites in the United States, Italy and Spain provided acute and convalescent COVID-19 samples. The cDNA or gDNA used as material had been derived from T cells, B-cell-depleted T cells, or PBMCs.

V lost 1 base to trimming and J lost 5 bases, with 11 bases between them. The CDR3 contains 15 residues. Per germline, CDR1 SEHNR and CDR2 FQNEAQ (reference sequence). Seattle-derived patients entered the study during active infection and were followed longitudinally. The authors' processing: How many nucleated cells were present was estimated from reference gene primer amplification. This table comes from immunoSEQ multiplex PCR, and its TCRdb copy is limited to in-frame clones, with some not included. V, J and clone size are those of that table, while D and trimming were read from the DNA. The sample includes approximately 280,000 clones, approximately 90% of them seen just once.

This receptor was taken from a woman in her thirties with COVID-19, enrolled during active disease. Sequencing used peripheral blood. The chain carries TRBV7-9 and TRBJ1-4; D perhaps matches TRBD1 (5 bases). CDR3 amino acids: CASSLVRGVNEKLFF. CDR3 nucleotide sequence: TGTGCCAGCAGCTTAGTACGGGGGGTGAATGAAAAACTGTTTTTT.